Presented here are 4 T cell receptor beta chains from one specimen sequenced in a study of blood T cell repertoires in COVID-19. TCRdb keeps only in-frame clones here, not all; method: immunoSEQ multiplex PCR. The sample holds about 87,000 clones; about 80% are singletons and the top ten take around 4%. The sample consisted of peripheral blood. The receptor set was obtained from a woman aged 45-65 years with acute or convalescent COVID-19.

The chain carries TRBV3-1 (or the pseudogene TRBV3-2) and TRBJ1-1, with D maybe TRBD1 (5 bases). Germline V gives CDR1 LGHDT, CDR2 YNNKEL (reference sequence). CDR3 length: 15 residues. Trimming removed 2 bases from V and 4 bases from J, with 14 bases in between. The CDR3 DNA is TGTGCCAGCAGCCAACCGTCTAAGGGGTTCACTGAAGCTTTCTTT. Translated: CASSQPSKGFTEAFF.

V usage is TRBV6-2 or TRBV6-3 and J usage is TRBJ1-5, with D uncertain. Trimming stripped 4 bases from V and 0 bases from J, with 7 bases between. The CDR3 length is 14 residues. Per the germline V gene, CDR1 is MNHEY and CDR2 is SVGEGT. The CDR3: CASSWLYSNQPQHF. The CDR3 DNA reads as TGTGCCAGCAGTTGGCTTTATAGCAATCAGCCCCAGCATTTT.

The chain combines TRBV28 with TRBJ2-7; 9 bases align to TRBD1. The V gene end was trimmed by 7 bases and the J gene end by 5 bases; junction bases not matched to a gene: 15. The CDR3 is 16 amino acids. From germline, CDR1 is MDHEN and CDR2 SYDVKM. CDR3 coding DNA: TGTGCCAGCACCCCGGCCGGGACAGGGCTTTTGAACGAGCAGTACTTC. It specifies CASTPAGTGLLNEQYF.

This rearrangement joins TRBV5-6 to TRBJ1-5; D remains unclear. V dropped 4 bases and J dropped 3 bases, with 14 bases sitting between them. The CDR3 runs to 15 residues. Germline V gene lookup returns CDR1 SGHDT and CDR2 YYEEEE. The CDR3 region is CASSLAGKSNQPQHF. The CDR3 DNA reads as TGTGCCAGCAGCCTGGCGGGGAAATCCAATCAGCCCCAGCATTTT.